The rows below give T cell receptor beta chains drawn from one sample of a study of T-cell reconstitution after alpha-beta-depleted transplantation in children. TCRdb redid the calling of the PCR reads with MiXCR, one entry per CDR3 protein. The data contain over 200,000 distinct CDR3 sequences, under 8.5% of them seen just once; the ten biggest clones take up less than 40%. This specimen was PBMCs, mostly from graft donor cells, taken 360 days after TCRalphabeta/CD19-depleted stem cell transplant. Receptors originate from a male patient aged 2 to 10 who had a stem cell transplant for acute myeloid leukemia, so the T cells may come from the graft donor. The CDR3 runs from the conserved cysteine through the conserved F or W.

V gene: TRBV4-3; J gene: TRBJ2-5; CDR3 protein: CASSQDFGGPWETQYF
V gene: TRBV10-3; J gene: TRBJ2-3; CDR3 protein: CAISGLAGGDTQYF
V gene: TRBV5-5; J gene: TRBJ1-6; CDR3 protein: CASSFGDSPLHF
V gene: TRBV20-1; J gene: TRBJ2-2; CDR3 protein: CSARQGANTGELFF
V gene: TRBV29-1; J gene: TRBJ1-1; CDR3 protein: CSVDGTTGGTEAFF
V gene: TRBV12-3/TRBV12-4; J gene: TRBJ2-1; CDR3 protein: CASSFSPSNEQFF
V gene: TRBV6-5; J gene: TRBJ1-5; CDR3 protein: CASSYSGTEQPQHF
V gene: TRBV12-3/TRBV12-4; J gene: TRBJ1-2; CDR3 protein: CASNDEGTGAYGYTF
V gene: TRBV12-3/TRBV12-4; J gene: TRBJ2-1; CDR3 protein: CASSQTSGRYNEQFF
V gene: TRBV20-1; J gene: TRBJ2-4; CDR3 protein: CSARDPGWPKNIQYF
V gene: TRBV12-3/TRBV12-4; J gene: TRBJ2-1; CDR3 protein: CASSLALAGGGDEQFF
V gene: TRBV29-1; J gene: TRBJ2-1; CDR3 protein: CSVSPRTVYNEQFF
V gene: TRBV12-3/TRBV12-4; J gene: TRBJ1-2; CDR3 protein: CASSPHPTVPYGYTF
V gene: TRBV7-8; J gene: TRBJ2-5; CDR3 protein: CASSSSGGAKKTQYF
V gene: TRBV20-1; J gene: TRBJ2-3; CDR3 protein: CSARRLAGGPSTDTQYF